This record concerns one T cell receptor (beta chain) sequence. Its antigen is undetermined. A much larger clone differs from this one at a single base, so this may be a read error. The CDR3 runs to 16 residues. V shed 5 bases, J shed 7 bases, and the junction held 13 bases outside the gene matches. CDR1 SEHNR and CDR2 FQNEAQ come from the germline V gene (reference sequence). The data originate from a study of T cells in Graves' hyperthyroidism and ophthalmopathy. Study-wide context: Peripheral blood samples were taken at initial diagnosis, prior to any treatment. Study-wide results and limits: Using 13 V-J features, a model discriminated ophthalmopathy from stable hyperthyroidism.

Amplification targeted TCR beta CDR3 regions from RNA transcripts. The study used the HTBI primer set for a first-round RT-PCR of the TCR CDR3. One entry per CDR3 protein, called by TCRdb with MiXCR from the multiplex PCR reads. Of approximately 370,000 distinct CDR3 sequences listed, 15% are singletons. The chain joins TRBV7-9 to TRBJ2-5, with TRBD2 identical over 10 bases. This TCR derives from a woman in her twenties or thirties with Graves' hyperthyroidism. The source material was blood. The CDR3 is CASSITSGTGGGTQYF. The CDR3 bases are TGTGCCAGCAGCATCACTAGCGGGACAGGAGGGGGGACCCAGTACTTC.